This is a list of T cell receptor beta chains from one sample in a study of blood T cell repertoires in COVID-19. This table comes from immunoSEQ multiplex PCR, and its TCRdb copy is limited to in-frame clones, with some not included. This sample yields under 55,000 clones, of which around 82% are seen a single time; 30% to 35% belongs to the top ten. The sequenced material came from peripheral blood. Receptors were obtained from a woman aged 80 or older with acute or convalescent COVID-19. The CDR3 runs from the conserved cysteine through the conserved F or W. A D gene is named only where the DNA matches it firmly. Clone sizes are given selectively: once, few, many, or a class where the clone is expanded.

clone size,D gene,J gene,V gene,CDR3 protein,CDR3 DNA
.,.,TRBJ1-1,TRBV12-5,CASALAGNTEAFF,TGTGCTAGTGCTCTAGCAGGGAACACTGAAGCTTTCTTT
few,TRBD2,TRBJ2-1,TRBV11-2,CASSLIAAGSSYNEQFF,TGTGCCAGCAGCTTAATTGCAGCGGGAAGCTCCTACAATGAGCAGTTCTTC
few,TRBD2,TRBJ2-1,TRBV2,CASTLGLAVNNEQFF,TGTGCCAGCACCCTCGGTCTAGCGGTGAACAATGAGCAGTTCTTC
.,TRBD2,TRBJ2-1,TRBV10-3,CAISGPSGTNEQFF,TGTGCCATCAGTGGACCTAGCGGGACCAATGAGCAGTTCTTC
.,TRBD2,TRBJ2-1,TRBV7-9,CASSHRTSRGNEQFF,TGTGCCAGCAGCCATAGGACTAGCAGAGGCAATGAGCAGTTCTTC
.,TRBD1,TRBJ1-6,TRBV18,CASSPGQGITPLHF,TGTGCCAGCTCCCCCGGACAGGGTATCACACCCCTCCACTTT
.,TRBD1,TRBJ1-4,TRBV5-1,CASSPEGQVYEKLFF,TGCGCCAGCAGTCCGGAGGGACAGGTTTATGAAAAACTGTTTTTT
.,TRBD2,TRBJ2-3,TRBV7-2,CASSLDVAGGMADTQYF,TGTGCCAGCAGCTTAGATGTGGCGGGAGGGATGGCAGATACGCAGTATTTT
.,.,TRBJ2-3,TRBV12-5,CASAPQGIPTDTQYF,TGTGCTAGTGCGCCCCAGGGTATTCCCACAGATACGCAGTATTTT
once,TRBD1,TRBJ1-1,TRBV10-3,CAISASGQGASEAFF,TGTGCCATCAGCGCGTCCGGTCAGGGGGCTTCTGAAGCTTTCTTT
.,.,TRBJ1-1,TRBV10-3,CAISEQGTWTFF,TGTGCCATCAGCGAACAGGGTACTTGGACTTTCTTT
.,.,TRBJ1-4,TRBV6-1,CASSGRTNNEKLFF,TGTGCCAGCAGTGGACGGACTAATAATGAAAAACTGTTTTTT
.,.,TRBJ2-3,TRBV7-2,CASSLSSGFTDTQYF,TGTGCCAGCAGCTTATCGTCAGGTTTCACAGATACGCAGTATTTT
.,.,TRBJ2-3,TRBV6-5,CASSYSWRGTDTQYF,TGTGCCAGCAGTTACTCTTGGCGGGGCACAGATACGCAGTATTTT
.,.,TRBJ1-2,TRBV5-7,CASSFYPIVGYGYTF,TGTGCCAGCAGCTTCTATCCCATCGTCGGGTATGGCTACACCTTC
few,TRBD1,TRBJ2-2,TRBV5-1,CASSRGGAGTGAGELFF,TGCGCCAGCAGCCGGGGAGGTGCCGGGACAGGGGCCGGGGAGCTGTTTTTT
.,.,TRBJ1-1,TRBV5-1,CASSLGQANTEAFF,TGCGCCAGCAGCTTGGGACAGGCGAACACTGAAGCTTTCTTT
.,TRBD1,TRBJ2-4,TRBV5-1,CASSTGQEKNIQYF,TGCGCCAGCAGCACAGGACAGGAGAAAAACATTCAGTACTTC
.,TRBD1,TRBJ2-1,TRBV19,CASSLQGVYNEQFF,TGTGCCAGTAGTTTACAGGGGGTGTACAATGAGCAGTTCTTC
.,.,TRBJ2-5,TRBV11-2,CASSSRRAGETQYF,TGTGCCAGCAGCTCGAGACGCGCGGGGGAGACCCAGTACTTC
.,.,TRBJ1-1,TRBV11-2,CASSPYFDRALAGAFF,TGTGCCAGCAGCCCCTATTTCGATAGGGCCCTAGCGGGAGCTTTCTTT
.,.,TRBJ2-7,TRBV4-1,CASSQSTSSYEQYF,TGCGCCAGCAGCCAATCGACTAGCTCCTACGAGCAGTACTTC
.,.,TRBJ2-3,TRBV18,CASGAVGASTDTQYF,TGTGCCAGTGGGGCGGTTGGCGCTAGCACAGATACGCAGTATTTT
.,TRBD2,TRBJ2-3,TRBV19,CASSIGGTITSTDTQYF,TGTGCCAGTAGTATAGGGGGGACTATTACTAGCACAGATACGCAGTATTTT
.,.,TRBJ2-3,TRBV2,CASSRTQENTDTQYF,TGTGCCAGCAGCCGGACTCAGGAGAACACAGATACGCAGTATTTT
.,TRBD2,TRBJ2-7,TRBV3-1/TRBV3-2,CASSQGPGLAYEQYF,TGTGCCAGCAGCCAAGGGCCGGGACTAGCCTACGAGCAGTACTTC
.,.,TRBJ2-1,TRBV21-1,CASSREKTGGPYNEQFF,TGTGCCAGCAGCAGAGAGAAGACAGGGGGTCCCTACAATGAGCAGTTCTTC
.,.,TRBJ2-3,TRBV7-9,CASSDTKSTGPSTDTQYF,TGTGCCAGCAGCGATACGAAGTCGACAGGCCCTAGCACAGATACGCAGTATTTT
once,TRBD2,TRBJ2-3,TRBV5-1,CASSLEPSGTADTQYF,TGCGCCAGCAGCTTGGAGCCTAGCGGGACGGCAGATACGCAGTATTTT
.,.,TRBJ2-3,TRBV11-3,CASSLGLARSTDTQYF,TGTGCCAGCAGCTTAGGCCTAGCGAGGAGCACAGATACGCAGTATTTT
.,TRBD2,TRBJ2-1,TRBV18,CASSRAGVTYNEQFF,TGTGCCAGCTCAAGAGCGGGAGTAACCTACAATGAGCAGTTCTTC
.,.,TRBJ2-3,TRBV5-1,CASSRTVSDTQYF,TGCGCCAGCAGCCGAACAGTTTCAGATACGCAGTATTTT
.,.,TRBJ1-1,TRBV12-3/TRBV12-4,CASSPQAGKAFF,TGTGCCAGCAGCCCTCAGGCAGGGAAAGCTTTCTTT
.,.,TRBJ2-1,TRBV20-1,CSASPPAREQFF,TGCAGTGCTAGTCCCCCGGCCAGGGAGCAGTTCTTC
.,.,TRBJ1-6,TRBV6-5,CASSDRSNSPLHF,TGTGCCAGCAGCGACAGAAGTAATTCACCCCTCCACTTT
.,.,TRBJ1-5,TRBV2,CASSELTALNQPQHF,TGTGCCAGCAGTGAATTGACGGCACTAAATCAGCCCCAGCATTTT
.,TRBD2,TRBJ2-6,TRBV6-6,CASGGGSGANVLTF,TGTGCCAGCGGCGGGGGGTCTGGGGCCAACGTCCTGACTTTC
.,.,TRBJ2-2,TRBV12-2,CASRRRGAGGRSNTGELFF,TGTGCAAGTCGCCGCCGTGGGGCCGGCGGGAGGTCGAACACCGGGGAGCTGTTTTTT
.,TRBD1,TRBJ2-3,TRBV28,CASQGVPYATDTQYF,TGTGCCAGCCAGGGGGTCCCCTATGCCACAGATACGCAGTATTTT
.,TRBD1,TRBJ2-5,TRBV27,CASSWGQEVVQETQYF,TGTGCCAGCAGTTGGGGACAGGAGGTAGTCCAAGAGACCCAGTACTTC
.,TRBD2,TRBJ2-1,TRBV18,CASSVGLARSYNEQFF,TGTGCCAGCTCAGTAGGACTAGCCCGCTCCTACAATGAGCAGTTCTTC
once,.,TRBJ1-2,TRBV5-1,CASSLEGVRGRDYGYTF,TGCGCCAGCAGCTTGGAGGGGGTTCGGGGTAGGGACTATGGCTACACCTTC
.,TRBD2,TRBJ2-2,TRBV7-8,CASSLVASGVSTGELFF,TGTGCCAGCAGCTTAGTTGCTAGCGGGGTTAGCACCGGGGAGCTGTTTTTT
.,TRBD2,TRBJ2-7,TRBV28,CASRMTSAPYEQYF,TGTGCCAGCAGGATGACTAGCGCGCCCTACGAGCAGTACTTC
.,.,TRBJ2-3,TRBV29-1,CSASEGGADTQYF,TGCAGCGCTAGCGAAGGGGGGGCAGATACGCAGTATTTT
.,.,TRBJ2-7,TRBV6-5,CASSYVEGYEQYF,TGTGCCAGCAGTTACGTGGAGGGCTACGAGCAGTACTTC
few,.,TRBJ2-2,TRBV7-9,CASSLRANTGELFF,TGTGCCAGCAGCTTAAGAGCAAACACCGGGGAGCTGTTTTTT
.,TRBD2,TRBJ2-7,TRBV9,CASSVGAGGLEEQYF,TGTGCCAGCAGCGTAGGCGCGGGAGGGCTTGAAGAGCAGTACTTC
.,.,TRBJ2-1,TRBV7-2,CASSLNPVVNEQFF,TGTGCCAGCAGCTTAAATCCGGTCGTGAATGAGCAGTTCTTC
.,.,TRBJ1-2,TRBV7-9,CASSLHFRANYGYTF,TGTGCCAGCAGCTTGCACTTCCGAGCTAACTATGGCTACACCTTC
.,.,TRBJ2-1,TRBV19,CASSMARGEQFF,TGTGCCAGTAGTATGGCCCGGGGGGAGCAGTTCTTC
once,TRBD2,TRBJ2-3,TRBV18,CASSATSPIPPDTQYF,TGTGCCAGCTCAGCGACTAGCCCAATCCCCCCAGATACGCAGTATTTT
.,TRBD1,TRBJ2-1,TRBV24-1,CATSPGQGNNEQFF,TGTGCCACCAGTCCGGGACAGGGGAACAATGAGCAGTTCTTC
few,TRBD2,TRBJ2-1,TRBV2,CASSRTGTSLNEQFF,TGTGCCAGCAGTCGAACCGGGACTAGCTTAAATGAGCAGTTCTTC
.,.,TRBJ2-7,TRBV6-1,CASSGASGSGTYEQYF,TGTGCCAGCAGTGGGGCGTCAGGGTCCGGAACCTACGAGCAGTACTTC
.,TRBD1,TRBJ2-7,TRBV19,CANAGTGYPHEQYF,TGTGCCAACGCCGGGACAGGGTACCCCCACGAGCAGTACTTC
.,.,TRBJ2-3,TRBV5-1,CASSSGAGTSTDTQYF,TGCGCCAGCAGCTCCGGCGCAGGGACTAGCACAGATACGCAGTATTTT
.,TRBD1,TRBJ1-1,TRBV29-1,CSVVGDRNTEAFF,TGCAGCGTTGTGGGGGACAGGAACACTGAAGCTTTCTTT
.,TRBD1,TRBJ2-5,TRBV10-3,CAISESPGQGETQYF,TGTGCCATCAGTGAGTCACCGGGACAGGGAGAGACCCAGTACTTC